The 14 T cell receptor beta chains below all came from one sample that was sequenced in a study of T-cell memory formation after mild COVID-19. TCRdb fed the 5' RACE reads into MiXCR, producing one record per CDR3 protein. The sample has 80,000 to 95,000 distinct CDR3 sequences, approximately 25% seen once; the top ten hold under 50%. Sequences were obtained from PBMCs or a T cell subset sorted from them (not recorded which). Receptor source: a man aged 18 to 30 who had mild COVID-19 (a few samples of this study predate the infection). Cell type and time point are not known.

This chain links TRBV6-2 or TRBV6-3 with TRBJ2-3; 11 bases agree with TRBD2. This CDR3 is built from 17 residues. The germline gives CDR1 MNHEY, CDR2 SVGEGT. With V trimmed by 0 bases and J by 4 bases, 6 bases remained unmatched. This CDR3 reads CASSYSLLAGGADTQYF. CDR3 nucleotide sequence: TGTGCCAGCAGTTACTCTCTTCTAGCGGGGGGCGCAGATACGCAGTATTTT.

The table lists this clonotype with a few counts. The chain recombines TRBV9 with TRBJ2-3; 8 bases line up with TRBD2. V shed 7 bases and J 2 bases; nucleotides not matched to a gene: 9. Germline V CDR1 and CDR2: SGDLS, YYNGEE. CDR3 size: 15 residues. CDR3 DNA sequence: TGTGCCAGCTCCAGTGCGGGGGGTGTCACAGATACGCAGTATTTT. Translated: CASSSAGGVTDTQYF.

As DNA, the CDR3 is TGTGCCAGCAGCTCTAGCGGGGGGGGAGATACGCAGTATTTT. Translated, it gives CASSSSGGGDTQYF. This rearrangement joins TRBV7-2 to TRBJ2-3; TRBD2 aligns across 12 bases. CDR1 and CDR2 from the germline V gene are SGHTA and FQGNSA. The trim removed 4 bases at V and 5 bases at J, leaving 1 base unmatched. The CDR3 spans 14 residues.

The table lists this clonotype with a few counts. The chain carries TRBV24-1 and TRBJ2-2; 8 bases are shared with TRBD1. CDR1 and CDR2 from the germline V gene are KGHDR and SFDVKD. The CDR3 length is 15 residues. V lost 9 bases, J lost 3 bases, and 8 bases stayed unmatched. CDR3 sequence: CATRSGTGDTGELFF. The DNA for the CDR3 is TGTGCCACCCGCTCCGGGACAGGAGACACCGGGGAGCTGTTTTTT.

The chain employs TRBV5-4 and TRBJ2-1; 12 positions agree with TRBD2. Per the germline V gene, CDR1 is SGHNT and CDR2 is YYREEE (reference sequence). After removal of 7 bases from V and 7 bases from J, the junction contained 3 bases not matched to a gene. This CDR3 is 13 amino acids long. The CDR3 nucleotides read TGTGCCAGCCTTCTAGCGGGGGGGAATGAGCAGTTCTTC. Translation gives CASLLAGGNEQFF.

This clonotype was seen repeatedly, ten times or more. Here the CDR3 reads CASSPRQTGLDYEQYF. The CDR3, as DNA: TGTGCCAGCAGCCCCCGCCAAACAGGGTTAGACTACGAGCAGTACTTC. The rearrangement joins TRBV6-5 to TRBJ2-7, with a weak D call TRBD1 (6 bases). Germline CDR1 is MNHEY and CDR2 is SVGAGI. V lost 6 bases to trimming and J lost 3 bases, with 21 bases between them. The CDR3 is made up of 16 amino acids.

The chain combines TRBV2 with TRBJ2-1; D tentatively reads TRBD1 or TRBD2 (5 bases each). The CDR3 runs 16 residues. The V end lost 7 bases, the J end lost 3 bases, and 19 bases lay between the germline ends. Germline-derived CDR1 and CDR2 are SNHLY and FYNNEI. Here the CDR3 reads CASTGSGTTFYNEQFF. CDR3 nucleotides: TGTGCCAGCACGGGGTCCGGGACGACTTTCTACAATGAGCAGTTCTTC.

The chain carries TRBV12-3 or TRBV12-4 and TRBJ1-5; tentatively, D is TRBD1 (5 bases). This CDR3 spans 14 amino acids. Trimming left V 3 bases short and J 3 bases short, with 9 bases between. The CDR3 loop is CASSLRGDNQPQHF. CDR3 DNA: TGTGCCAGCAGTTTGCGGGGGGACAATCAGCCCCAGCATTTT.

The chain joins TRBV9 to TRBJ2-3, with 7 bases identical to TRBD1. Germline CDR1 reads SGDLS; CDR2 reads YYNGEE. This CDR3 region has 17 residues. J was trimmed by 4 bases and V by 0 bases; bases with no gene match: 11. CDR3 in amino acids: CASSVDVTGLIADTQYF. CDR3 DNA sequence: TGTGCCAGCAGCGTAGACGTGACAGGGTTGATCGCAGATACGCAGTATTTT.

This clonotype was picked up a small number of times. The rearrangement links TRBV29-1 to TRBJ2-7, with unresolved D. V was clipped by 2 bases and J by 0 bases, with 8 bases between them. CDR3 length: 13 amino acids. Per germline, CDR1 SQVTM and CDR2 ANQGSEA. The CDR3 nucleotides read TGCAGCGTTGAACCCGAAGACTCCTACGAGCAGTACTTC. This translates into CSVEPEDSYEQYF.

This chain joins TRBV5-5 and TRBJ1-1; D is uncertain. Looked up from germline, CDR1 is SGHKS and CDR2 is YYEKEE (reference sequence). CDR3 length: 13 amino acids. The germline V and J ends were trimmed by 3 bases and 6 bases, with 12 bases remaining between them. The CDR3 DNA is TGTGCCAGCAGCTCCTGGGGTAGCCCTGAAGCTTTCTTT. This codes for CASSSWGSPEAFF.

This clonotype was found a few times. CDR3 DNA sequence: TGTGCCAGCAGCGGACAGGGGGCCTCTGTGGACGAGCAGTACGTC. It codes for CASSGQGASVDEQYV. V gene TRBV6-5 combines with J gene TRBJ2-7; 11 bases are a match to TRBD1. Germline V gene data show CDR1 as MNHEY and CDR2 as SVGAGI. The CDR3 is made up of 15 amino acids. V shed 6 bases, J shed 5 bases, and the junction held 9 bases outside the gene matches.

This chain joins TRBV4-1 and TRBJ1-1, with D tentatively TRBD1 (6 bases). Germline lookup yields CDR1 MGHRA and CDR2 YSYEKL. With 1 base removed from V and 11 bases from J, the gap between germline ends came to 11 bases. The CDR3 covers 12 residues. The CDR3 DNA reads TGCGCCAGCAGCCAAGGAGGGACAATCGCTTTCTTT. Amino acid sequence: CASSQGGTIAFF.

This clonotype was counted a single time. The V and J genes are TRBV4-1 and TRBJ1-1, with D uncertain. The CDR3 is 13 residues long. Trimming pared 3 bases from V and 1 base from J, leaving 6 bases between. Germline CDR1 reads MGHRA; CDR2 reads YSYEKL. The CDR3 nucleotides read TGCGCCAGCAGCCAGCCCCAGAACACTGAAGCTTTCTTT. This sequence encodes CASSQPQNTEAFF.